Listed below are T cell receptor beta chains from one sample, sequenced in a study of blood T cells in healthy people across ages. Using its own MiXCR run on the 5' RACE reads, TCRdb lists one record per CDR3 protein. The table lists about 670,000 distinct CDR3 sequences, over 40% of them singletons, with around an eighth in the top ten. The sample comprised blood. These TCRs come from a woman aged 80 or over in good health. Each CDR3 is given with its conserved first and last residue. Each record gives: J gene, D gene, clone size, V gene, CDR3 protein, CDR3 DNA. The D gene is left open where the match is weak. The size field is filled for only some rows; it gives once, few, many or a size class.

TRBJ2-1 - - TRBV6-2/TRBV6-3 CASGQGYNEQFF TGTGCCAGCGGGCAGGGGTACAATGAGCAGTTCTTC
TRBJ2-3 TRBD1 - TRBV20-1 CSARGQGFADTQYF TGCAGTGCTAGGGGACAGGGGTTCGCAGATACGCAGTATTTT
TRBJ1-5 - few TRBV5-6 CASSTGFQPQHF TGTGCCAGCAGCACAGGGTTTCAGCCCCAGCATTTT
TRBJ2-1 - many TRBV2 CASMSYNEQFF TGTGCCAGCATGTCTTACAATGAGCAGTTCTTC
TRBJ2-1 TRBD2 - TRBV15 CATSTGLADADEQFF TGTGCCACCAGCACGGGACTAGCGGATGCTGATGAGCAGTTCTTC
TRBJ2-5 - many TRBV27 CASRRSQGGKQETQYF TGTGCCAGCAGAAGGAGCCAGGGGGGGAAGCAAGAGACCCAGTACTTC
TRBJ2-3 - - TRBV5-1 CASSLGASALTDTQYF TGCGCCAGCAGCTTGGGGGCTAGCGCGCTCACAGATACGCAGTATTTT
TRBJ2-7 - few TRBV29-1 CSVSRGSPYEQYF TGCAGCGTATCTAGGGGGAGTCCCTACGAGCAGTACTTC
TRBJ1-2 - many TRBV15 CATSREGYYGYTF TGTGCCACCAGCAGAGAGGGTTACTATGGCTACACCTTC
TRBJ1-5 - - TRBV10-3 CAISDGDQPQHF TGTGCCATCAGTGACGGTGATCAGCCCCAGCATTTT
TRBJ2-7 - many TRBV12-3/TRBV12-4 CASSLLSAEQYF TGTGCCAGCAGTTTACTCTCTGCGGAGCAGTACTTC
TRBJ1-2 TRBD1 few TRBV6-5 CASSSSTGPYGYTF TGTGCCAGCAGTTCATCGACAGGGCCCTATGGCTACACCTTC
TRBJ2-3 - - TRBV5-1 CASSVGVRRDTQYF TGCGCCAGCAGCGTTGGCGTAAGGAGGGATACGCAGTATTTT
TRBJ1-2 - - TRBV12-3/TRBV12-4 CASSPAAGYYYGYTF TGTGCCAGCAGTCCCGCTGCGGGGTACTACTATGGCTACACCTTC
TRBJ2-1 TRBD2 few TRBV7-2 CASSLISGSTYNEQFF TGTGCCAGCAGCCTAATTAGCGGGAGTACCTACAATGAGCAGTTCTTC
TRBJ2-1 TRBD2 - TRBV5-1 CASSAGTSGNNEQFF TGCGCCAGCAGTGCCGGGACTAGCGGAAACAATGAGCAGTTCTTC
TRBJ2-3 - - TRBV9 CASSVACLLTTDTQYF TGTGCCAGCAGCGTGGCTTGCCTACTAACTACAGATACGCAGTATTTT
TRBJ2-7 TRBD2 once TRBV7-9 CASSSLAGKYNEQYF TGTGCCAGCAGCTCACTAGCGGGAAAATACAATGAGCAGTACTTC
TRBJ2-3 - many TRBV10-3 CAMLPGLGATQYF TGTGCCATGCTTCCGGGATTAGGGGCGACGCAGTATTTT
TRBJ2-5 - - TRBV11-1 CASSLGGEETQYF TGTGCCAGCAGCTTAGGCGGGGAAGAGACCCAGTACTTC
TRBJ2-2 - many TRBV20-1 CSATSGLAQIRGELFF TGCAGTGCCACGTCGGGTTTAGCGCAGATCCGGGGGGAGCTGTTTTTT
TRBJ2-1 - - TRBV20-1 CSATQPDYNEQFF TGCAGTGCCACGCAACCTGATTACAATGAGCAGTTCTTC
TRBJ2-7 - - TRBV27 CASSFLGQAVAEQYF TGTGCCAGCAGTTTTCTAGGGCAGGCGGTAGCCGAGCAGTACTTC
TRBJ2-1 - few TRBV12-3/TRBV12-4 CASSLGETQFF TGTGCCAGCAGCTTAGGGGAGACCCAGTTCTTC
TRBJ2-5 - many TRBV7-2 CASSRNRAIQETQYF TGTGCCAGCAGCCGCAACCGGGCCATCCAAGAGACCCAGTACTTC
TRBJ2-3 - - TRBV11-2 CASSSRLIPSTDTQYF TGTGCCAGCAGCTCCCGACTGATACCTAGCACAGATACGCAGTATTTT
TRBJ2-1 - - TRBV5-1 CASSLDLDQIMDNEQFF TGCGCCAGCAGCTTGGACCTAGACCAGATTATGGACAATGAGCAGTTCTTC
TRBJ2-5 - many TRBV15 CATSRLKETQYF TGTGCCACCAGCAGATTAAAAGAGACCCAGTACTTC
TRBJ2-5 - many TRBV24-1 CATSGAGTQYF TGTGCCACCAGTGGAGCAGGGACCCAGTACTTC
TRBJ2-7 TRBD1 few TRBV12-3/TRBV12-4 CASSSRDRVYNEQYF TGTGCCAGCAGTTCGCGGGACAGGGTCTACAATGAGCAGTACTTC
TRBJ2-5 TRBD2 once TRBV20-1 CSATQLSSGRVWETQYF TGCAGTGCTACCCAACTTTCGAGCGGGAGGGTTTGGGAGACCCAGTACTTC
TRBJ2-1 TRBD2 - TRBV7-9 CASSFLAGVLSGEQFF TGTGCCAGCAGCTTTTTAGCGGGAGTATTAAGTGGTGAGCAGTTCTTC
TRBJ2-3 - - TRBV20-1 CSALQTSLTDTQYF TGCAGTGCTTTGCAAACTAGCCTTACAGATACGCAGTATTTT
TRBJ2-2 - few TRBV20-1 CSASRTNTGELFF TGCAGTGCTAGTCGCACAAACACCGGGGAGCTGTTTTTT
TRBJ2-3 - - TRBV15 CATSPRGVTGADTQYF TGTGCCACCAGCCCAAGGGGGGTCACTGGCGCAGATACGCAGTATTTT
TRBJ1-2 - many TRBV7-2 CASSTRLGDGYTF TGTGCCAGCAGCACCCGACTCGGGGATGGCTACACCTTC
TRBJ2-2 - few TRBV21-1 CASNLSGLGGELFF TGTGCCAGCAACCTTAGCGGCCTGGGAGGGGAGCTGTTTTTT
TRBJ2-5 - once TRBV20-1 CSARPAGQGTQYF TGCAGTGCTAGGCCAGCGGGCCAAGGGACCCAGTACTTC
TRBJ2-7 TRBD1 few TRBV12-3/TRBV12-4 CASSLTGCEQYF TGTGCCAGCAGTTTGACAGGGTGCGAGCAGTACTTC
TRBJ2-3 - many TRBV7-2 CASSLDARVDMQYF TGTGCCAGCAGCTTAGATGCACGCGTTGATATGCAGTATTTT
TRBJ2-1 - - TRBV18 CASSPLGIGLNTGEQFF TGTGCCAGCTCACCTTTAGGTATTGGGCTAAATACAGGTGAGCAGTTCTTC
TRBJ2-4 - - TRBV5-6 CASTLGSLFLAKNIQYF TGTGCCAGCACCCTTGGCAGCTTATTTCTAGCCAAAAACATTCAGTACTTC